Detailed here is one T cell receptor delta chain. What it binds is unknown. RNA was extracted from the cells and then reverse transcribed. Multiplex PCR used pooled V-gene forward primers and a constant-region reverse primer to amplify CDR3s. TCRdb fed the multiplex PCR reads into CATT to redo clone calling. The data show under 25,000 delta-chain clones, more than 8% seen once. The source of the sample is a study of Vδ1+ human thymocytes. General study points: Despite high sort purity, roughly 20% of thymic T cell receptor delta sequences were Vdelta2. Thymic TRG and TRD repertoires appeared highly polyclonal.

The CDR3 runs to 17 residues. V lost 4 bases and J 0 bases, leaving 18 bases between the germline ends. Looked up from germline, CDR1 is TSWWSYY and CDR2 is QGS. This chain uses TRDV1 with TRDJ1; possible D gene TRDD3, 5 bases. The receptor was derived from a child under two years old who had congenital heart surgery. The sample comprised Vdelta1+ gamma-delta thymocytes from the thymus. Sample subset: FACS-sorted CD3+ TCRalphabeta- TCRVdelta1+ TCRVdelta2- thymocytes. DNA of the CDR3: TGTGCTCTTGGGGCATTGCGGGGGTATAAGTACACCGATAAACTCATCTTT. This codes for CALGALRGYKYTDKLIF.